This is a list of T cell receptor beta chains from one sample in a study of cytomegalovirus exposure and HLA in healthy donors. Here immunoSEQ multiplex PCR was the method, and the copy in TCRdb shows in-frame clones only, minus some. The data contain 69,000 or so clones, about 80% of them seen just once; the ten biggest clones take up roughly 3%. Sequencing input: PBMCs. The receptors stem from a man aged 18-30 years in good health and CMV-seronegative. The CDR3 runs from the conserved cysteine through the conserved F or W. D genes are given only for firm matches. Only part of the rows carry a size: once, few, many, or a class if the clone is expanded.

CDR3nt,CDR3aa,abundance,len,d_gene,j_gene,v_gene
TGTGCCTGGAGTGCCCTTGGACAGGGGGGAGGTCAGCCCCAGCATTTT,CAWSALGQGGGQPQHF,few,16,TRBD1,TRBJ1-5,TRBV30
TGTGCCAGCAGCTTAGTGGGGCCGAGTAATTCACCCCTCCACTTT,CASSLVGPSNSPLHF,NA,15,NA,TRBJ1-6,TRBV7-2
TGTGCCACCCAAGGGGCAGGGGCAAATGAAAAACTGTTTTTT,CATQGAGANEKLFF,few,14,NA,TRBJ1-4,TRBV6-1
TGTGCCAGCAGAGGGGGGGGCTGGCGGACCCAGTACTTC,CASRGGGWRTQYF,NA,13,NA,TRBJ2-5,TRBV27
TGTGCCAGCAGCTCCGGACAGGGGGCTGGTGAGACCCAGTACTTC,CASSSGQGAGETQYF,NA,15,TRBD1,TRBJ2-5,TRBV7-3
TGCGCCAGCAGCCGAAGCGTCCCCAGCACAGATACGCAGTATTTT,CASSRSVPSTDTQYF,few,15,NA,TRBJ2-3,TRBV5-1
TGTGCCAGCAGCTCTCGACTAGCGGGGGGGGGCAATGAGCAGTTCTTC,CASSSRLAGGGNEQFF,NA,16,TRBD2,TRBJ2-1,TRBV11-2
TGTGCCAGCAGTGATGGCGGCGTTGGAGGCTACACCTTC,CASSDGGVGGYTF,NA,13,NA,TRBJ1-2,TRBV25-1
TGTGCCAGTAGCAGAGGGGGTCTGTCCGCAGATACGCAGTATTTT,CASSRGGLSADTQYF,few,15,NA,TRBJ2-3,TRBV19
TGTGCCACAAACAGGGGGCGCGGGGGGTTTCAAGAGACCCAGTACTTC,CATNRGRGGFQETQYF,NA,16,NA,TRBJ2-5,TRBV10-3
TGCGCCAGCAGCCAAGATTATGGGGCCAGGGATGAGCAGTTCTTC,CASSQDYGARDEQFF,NA,15,NA,TRBJ2-1,TRBV4-3
TGTGCCAGTAAGGGGGTTCCCATGGACATTCAGTACTTC,CASKGVPMDIQYF,NA,13,NA,TRBJ2-4,TRBV19
TGTGCCAGCAGCCAAGATTGGGGGGACGAGCAGTTCTTC,CASSQDWGDEQFF,NA,13,NA,TRBJ2-1,TRBV4-2
TGTGCCAGCAGCTTAGGGGGACTTACCTCTGGAAACACCATATATTTT,CASSLGGLTSGNTIYF,NA,16,NA,TRBJ1-3,TRBV11-2
TGTGCCAGCAGTTCCCTCGGACAAGGCTACGAGCAGTACTTC,CASSSLGQGYEQYF,NA,14,NA,TRBJ2-7,TRBV27
TGTGCCATCAGTGATGGCGGTTTGGAGGGCTACACCTTC,CAISDGGLEGYTF,NA,13,NA,TRBJ1-2,TRBV10-3
TGCAGCGTTGGGTTGGGCATGAACACTGAAGCTTTCTTT,CSVGLGMNTEAFF,NA,13,NA,TRBJ1-1,TRBV29-1
TGTGCCAGCAACCTAATTGGGGACGGCGGGGCAGCTGAAGCTTTCTTT,CASNLIGDGGAAEAFF,NA,16,NA,TRBJ1-1,TRBV27
TGTGCCAGTAGTTCGGGGGTCCTCACTGAAGCTTTCTTT,CASSSGVLTEAFF,NA,13,NA,TRBJ1-1,TRBV19
TGTGCCAGCAGCTCCCGGGGAGTGGGGCAGCCCCAGCATTTT,CASSSRGVGQPQHF,NA,14,NA,TRBJ1-5,TRBV5-6
TGTGCCAGCAGTTTTTATGGGACTAGCGCTTTAGAGACCCAGTACTTC,CASSFYGTSALETQYF,NA,16,TRBD2,TRBJ2-5,TRBV27
TGTGCCAGCAGCCAATCAAGGAGGGAGACCCAGTACTTC,CASSQSRRETQYF,NA,13,NA,TRBJ2-5,TRBV4-2
TGTGCCAGCAGTTACAAACAGGGCAGCTATAATTCACCCCTCCACTTT,CASSYKQGSYNSPLHF,NA,16,NA,TRBJ1-6,TRBV6-5
TGTGCCAGCAATAGGGGACAGCCTAACTACGAGCAGTACTTC,CASNRGQPNYEQYF,NA,14,TRBD1,TRBJ2-7,TRBV9
TGTGCCACCAGTAACGGGGGAGGCCGCAATGAGCAGTTCTTC,CATSNGGGRNEQFF,NA,14,NA,TRBJ2-1,TRBV15
TGTGCCAGCAGCAGAAGATCCCGGGACTACTCCAACGAGGACAATGAGCAGTTCTTC,CASSRRSRDYSNEDNEQFF,NA,19,TRBD2,TRBJ2-1,TRBV11-2
TGTGCCAGCTCACCAATTTGGACGGGGGTAGGCGAGACCCAGTACTTC,CASSPIWTGVGETQYF,NA,16,NA,TRBJ2-5,TRBV18
TGTGCCAGCAGTTCTGGGACAGATAATTATCAGCCCCAGCATTTT,CASSSGTDNYQPQHF,NA,15,TRBD1,TRBJ1-5,TRBV7-9
TGCGCCAGCAGCCAAGGGTGGAGACGGGGCTACACCTTC,CASSQGWRRGYTF,few,13,NA,TRBJ1-2,TRBV4-1
TGCGCCAGCAGCCAAGCCGGGACAGGGGTATCTGGGTATGGCTACACCTTC,CASSQAGTGVSGYGYTF,NA,17,TRBD1,TRBJ1-2,TRBV4-3
TGTGCCAGTAACCCTCGACAGGGTGGTGAAAAACTGTTTTTT,CASNPRQGGEKLFF,NA,14,TRBD1,TRBJ1-4,TRBV19
TGTGCCAGCAGCTTATCCGGCAGCGACCCAGATACGCAGTATTTT,CASSLSGSDPDTQYF,NA,15,NA,TRBJ2-3,TRBV7-2
TGTGCCAGCAGTTACTGGCAGGGTGGGAGGAATGAGCAGTTCTTC,CASSYWQGGRNEQFF,once,15,NA,TRBJ2-1,TRBV6-5
TGTGCCAGCAGTTTCTGGAGTAGCGGGGCCGAGACCCAGTACTTC,CASSFWSSGAETQYF,NA,15,TRBD2,TRBJ2-5,TRBV27
TGTGCCAGCAGTTTTGCGGGTATGATAGATAATTCACCCCTCCACTTT,CASSFAGMIDNSPLHF,once,16,NA,TRBJ1-6,TRBV28
TGTGCCAGCAGTCTGGGGGGCTCTGGGGCCAACGTCCTGACTTTC,CASSLGGSGANVLTF,few,15,NA,TRBJ2-6,TRBV6-1